Below are 32 T cell receptor beta chains sequenced from a single sample in a study of fetal regulatory T cell absence and autoimmunity. The data were produced by immunoSEQ multiplex PCR, yet TCRdb's version contains in-frame clones alone and is incomplete. The table shows about 95,000 clones, with 72% occurring only once. The sequenced sample was pancreas tissue. These receptors were collected from a male donor with IPEX syndrome.

This clone showed up just a few times. The V call is TRBV19, the J call TRBJ1-3; tentatively, D is TRBD1 (6 bases). Germline CDR1 is LNHDA and CDR2 is SQIVND (reference sequence). V was pared by 8 bases and J by 0 bases, with 20 bases between. This CDR3 has 17 residues. The CDR3 sequence: CASGWGDRYASGNTIYF. The CDR3 nucleotides are TGTGCCAGTGGTTGGGGAGACAGGTACGCCTCTGGAAACACCATATATTTT.

This sequence joins TRBV9 and TRBJ2-3; D gene unclear. Deletions cut 0 bases from V and 5 bases from J, with 4 bases between. From germline, CDR1 is SGDLS and CDR2 YYNGEE. This CDR3 comprises 12 residues. The CDR3 bases are TGTGCCAGCAGCGTAGATTTAGATACGCAGTATTTT. Translating gives CASSVDLDTQYF.

The chain recombines TRBV15 with TRBJ1-6; D is unclear. Between the trimmed V and J ends, which lost 1 base and 9 bases, there was a span of 16 bases. The CDR3 is made up of 16 amino acids. In germline, CDR1 is LNHNV, CDR2 YYDKDF (reference sequence). The CDR3 sequence: CATSRGSSRIVSPLHF. As DNA, the CDR3 is TGTGCCACCAGCAGAGGGTCCTCCCGGATTGTTTCACCCCTCCACTTT.

The genes are TRBV7-9 and TRBJ2-3; 7 bases agree with TRBD1. Per germline, CDR1 SEHNR and CDR2 FQNEAQ (reference sequence). V dropped 2 bases and J dropped 2; count of bases not matched to a gene: 10. The CDR3 is made up of 17 amino acids. CDR3: CASSLSQQTGFTDTQYF. The CDR3, as DNA: TGTGCCAGCAGCTTAAGCCAGCAGACAGGGTTCACAGATACGCAGTATTTT.

The chain joins TRBV27 to TRBJ2-7; 9 bases are a match to TRBD2. V trimming: 5 bases; J trimming: 5 bases; junction bases outside the gene matches: 10. This CDR3 is built from 15 residues. Per the germline V gene, CDR1 is MNHEY and CDR2 is SMNVEV (reference sequence). Here the CDR3 DNA reads TGTGCCAGCAGTCCCCCAGCGGGAGGCCCCCACGAGCAGTACTTC. The encoded protein is CASSPPAGGPHEQYF.

This clone was detected a few times. The chain combines TRBV2 with TRBJ2-1; 11 nucleotides agree with TRBD2. This CDR3 is 14 amino acids long. Germline CDR1 is SNHLY and CDR2 is FYNNEI. Losses at the gene ends were 7 bases for V and 4 bases for J; bases not matched to a gene: 3. In DNA form, the CDR3 reads TGTGCCAGCACCCTAGCGGGGGGATACAATGAGCAGTTCTTC. Its protein product is CASTLAGGYNEQFF.

This clone was counted only a few times. This sequence joins TRBV5-4 and TRBJ1-1; D might be TRBD1 (6 bases). CDR1 is SGHNT, CDR2 YYREEE, per germline (reference sequence). The CDR3 runs 12 residues. With 6 bases removed from V and 1 base from J, the gap between germline ends came to 7 bases. The DNA of the CDR3 is TGTGCCAGCAAGACAGGGAACACTGAAGCTTTCTTT. It yields the protein CASKTGNTEAFF.

This CDR3 reads CASSPTQRAYNEQFF. CDR3 coding DNA: TGTGCCAGCAGCCCTACTCAGAGGGCCTACAATGAGCAGTTCTTC. This rearrangement joins TRBV5-6 to TRBJ2-1, with D possibly TRBD2 on 5 matching bases. In germline, CDR1 is SGHDT, CDR2 YYEEEE. V shed 4 bases and J shed 2 bases, with 13 bases lying between them. This CDR3 has 15 amino acids.

This chain uses TRBV13 with TRBJ2-7; 15 bases fit TRBD2. With V trimmed by 6 bases and J by 5 bases, 11 bases remained unmatched. The germline V gene encodes CDR1 PRHDT and CDR2 FYEKMQ (reference sequence). This CDR3 region has 17 residues. CDR3 loop: CASSFGLAGGPLHEQYF. The CDR3 coding sequence is TGTGCCAGCAGTTTTGGACTAGCGGGGGGGCCCCTCCACGAGCAGTACTTC.

The chain has TRBV9 and TRBJ1-1, with TRBD1 matching over 11 bases. With V trimmed by 3 bases and J by 2 bases, 9 bases remained unmatched. Germline V gene sequence: CDR1 SGDLS, CDR2 YYNGEE. The CDR3 sequence is 17 residues long. In DNA form, the CDR3 reads TGTGCCAGCAGCGGAGGGACAGGGGGTTCTTCAAACACTGAAGCTTTCTTT. It specifies CASSGGTGGSSNTEAFF. Full variable domain (missing parts from reference TRBV9 and TRBJ1-1): DSGVTQTPKHLITATGQRVTLRCSPRSGDLSVYWYQQSLDQGLQFLIQYYNGEERAKGNILERFSAQQFPDLHSELNLSSLELGDSALYFCASSGGTGGSSNTEAFFGQGTRLTVV.

The V call is TRBV6-1, the J call TRBJ2-7; TRBD2 matches 7 bases. V lost 4 bases to trimming and J lost 4 bases; unmatched junction nucleotides: 4. The CDR3 spans 13 residues. Germline V gene sequence: CDR1 MNHNS, CDR2 SASEGT. This CDR3 reads CASSGDGRYEQYF. CDR3 bases: TGTGCCAGCAGTGGCGACGGGAGGTACGAGCAGTACTTC.

V and J are TRBV5-6 and TRBJ1-2, with 9 bases matching TRBD1. The V segment lost 6 bases and the J segment 6 bases; nucleotides outside the gene matches: 15. This CDR3 comprises 16 residues. The germline gives CDR1 SGHDT, CDR2 YYEEEE. The chain's CDR3 is CASISFWGQGANGYTF. CDR3 sequence (DNA): TGTGCCAGCATCTCTTTCTGGGGACAGGGCGCTAATGGCTACACCTTC. Based on the CDR3 plus reference TRBV5-6 and TRBJ1-2, the full variable domain is DAGVTQSPTHLIKTRGQQVTLRCSPKSGHDTVSWYQQALGQGPQFIFQYYEEEERQRGNFPDRFSGHQFPNYSSELNVNALLLGDSALYLCASISFWGQGANGYTFGSGTRLTVV.

This chain links TRBV4-1 with TRBJ2-3; no definite D call. Germline CDR1 and CDR2: MGHRA and YSYEKL. Trimming took 1 base from V and 3 from J, leaving 14 bases between them. This CDR3 region has 16 residues. For the CDR3, the DNA is TGCGCCAGCAGCCAAGGGAGTGCCTTATCGACAGATACGCAGTATTTT. Translation: CASSQGSALSTDTQYF.

The chain carries TRBV4-1 and TRBJ2-3, with TRBD2 matching 7 bases. Germline CDR1 reads MGHRA; CDR2 reads YSYEKL. J was trimmed by 0 bases and V by 0 bases; bases with no gene match: 6. This CDR3 has 17 residues. The CDR3 sequence: CASSQEGTGGSTDTQYF. The CDR3, as DNA: TGCGCCAGCAGCCAAGAAGGGACGGGGGGAAGCACAGATACGCAGTATTTT.

The chain joins TRBV5-1 to TRBJ2-7; D gene ambiguous. Between the trimmed V and J ends, which lost 0 bases and 0 bases, there was a span of 7 bases. CDR1 is SGHRS, CDR2 YFSETQ, per germline. The CDR3 runs 14 residues. Here the CDR3 DNA reads TGCGCCAGCAGCTTGGAAGCGAGCTCCTACGAGCAGTACTTC. This gives the protein CASSLEASSYEQYF.

In this sample, this clone turned up once. This rearrangement joins TRBV4-1 to TRBJ2-1; D might be TRBD1 or TRBD2, each matching 5 bases. The CDR3 covers 17 residues. V lost 5 bases and J lost 1, with 18 bases in between. Germline CDR1 reads MGHRA; CDR2 reads YSYEKL. CDR3 in DNA: TGCGCCAGCAGCGGAGCTCGTCAGGGACCATCCTACAATGAGCAGTTCTTC. This sequence encodes CASSGARQGPSYNEQFF.

The chain recombines TRBV10-3 with TRBJ1-2; 7 bases agree with TRBD1. Per germline, CDR1 ENHRY and CDR2 SYGVKD. The CDR3 covers 12 residues. Losses at the gene ends were 11 bases for V and 7 bases for J; bases not matched to a gene: 10. The CDR3 region has the DNA TGTGCCGCCGGAGACAGGGCATTTGGCTACACCTTC. This translates into CAAGDRAFGYTF.

The rearrangement links TRBV9 to TRBJ2-2, with D unresolved. With 3 bases removed from V and 0 bases from J, the gap between germline ends came to 6 bases. CDR3 length: 14 amino acids. Germline-derived CDR1 and CDR2 are SGDLS and YYNGEE. CDR3 protein: CASSGPANTGELFF. CDR3 DNA: TGTGCCAGCAGCGGACCCGCGAACACCGGGGAGCTGTTTTTT.

J is TRBJ1-2 and V is TRBV19, with a weak D call TRBD1 (5 bases). V was cut by 5 bases and J by 8 bases, with 15 bases left in between. The CDR3 covers 13 residues. Per germline, CDR1 LNHDA and CDR2 SQIVND (reference sequence). This chain's CDR3 is CASSPRGHRGYTF. Here the CDR3 DNA reads TGTGCCAGTAGTCCCCGGGGCCATCGGGGCTACACCTTC.

The chain combines TRBV16 with TRBJ1-2; 11 bases fit TRBD1. The CDR3 contains 15 residues. Germline V gene lookup returns CDR1 KGHSY and CDR2 FQNENV. Trimming took 0 bases from V and 4 from J; bases not matched to a gene: 1. CDR3 protein: CASSQSGQGGYGYTF. In DNA form, the CDR3 reads TGTGCCAGCAGCCAATCGGGACAGGGGGGCTATGGCTACACCTTC.

The V call is TRBV9, the J call TRBJ2-1; weak D call: TRBD2 (5 bases). V lost 3 bases and J lost 8, with 12 bases in between. The CDR3 covers 13 residues. The V gene's germline CDR1 is SGDLS and CDR2 YYNGEE. The CDR3: CASSGPDSDEQFF. The DNA of the CDR3 is TGTGCCAGCAGCGGGCCGGACTCGGATGAGCAGTTCTTC.

This rearrangement joins TRBV29-1 to TRBJ1-2; D perhaps matches TRBD1 (5 bases). Germline V lookup: CDR1 SQVTM, CDR2 ANQGSEA. The CDR3 is 13 amino acids. V lost 2 bases and J lost 3, with 10 bases in between. This chain's CDR3 is CSVERQGHYGYTF. DNA for the CDR3: TGCAGCGTTGAACGCCAGGGCCACTATGGCTACACCTTC.

The chain has TRBV27 and TRBJ2-1; possibly TRBD2 for D (6 bases). The germline CDR1 and CDR2 sequences are MNHEY and SMNVEV (reference sequence). This CDR3 is 13 amino acids long. V was clipped by 4 bases and J by 8 bases, with 12 bases between them. Here the CDR3 DNA reads TGTGCCAGCAGTTCCCTGACTAGTGATGAGCAGTTCTTC. This codes for CASSSLTSDEQFF.

The chain links TRBV19 to TRBJ1-2; D possibly corresponds to TRBD1 (5 bases). Trimming pared 5 bases from V and 3 bases from J, leaving 13 bases between. Per germline, CDR1 LNHDA and CDR2 SQIVND (reference sequence). The length of the CDR3 is 14 residues. The CDR3 loop reads CASSSPGVDYGYTF. The CDR3 DNA is TGTGCCAGTAGTTCCCCGGGGGTCGACTATGGCTACACCTTC.

The chain links TRBV10-3 to TRBJ1-2; 10 positions match TRBD1. J was trimmed by 6 bases and V by 3 bases; bases with no gene match: 7. The V gene's germline CDR1 is ENHRY and CDR2 SYGVKD. CDR3 length equals 15 residues. Here the CDR3 DNA reads TGTGCCATCAGTGACCAGGGACAGGGGCGGCATGGCTACACCTTC. Translating it yields CAISDQGQGRHGYTF.

For this clone: A read error may account for a junction end that differs from germline. This sequence joins TRBV27 and TRBJ2-2; D is unclear. CDR1 is MNHEY, CDR2 SMNVEV, per germline (reference sequence). There are 17 residues in the CDR3. CDR3 sequence reads: CASSLFPPRMNTGELFF. The CDR3 bases are TGTGCCAGCAGCTTATTTCCGCCGCGGATGAACACCGGGGAGCTGTTTTTT.

This clone showed up just once. The rearrangement joins TRBV30 to TRBJ1-3, with D possibly matching TRBD1 (5 bases). CDR3 length equals 17 residues. Trimming took 2 bases from V and 2 from J, leaving 19 bases between them. CDR1 is GTSNPN, CDR2 SVGIG, per germline (reference sequence). CDR3 coding DNA: TGTGCCTGGAGTTTCCGACTGGGGCTACTAACTGGAAACACCATATATTTT. Translating it yields CAWSFRLGLLTGNTIYF.

This chain joins TRBV10-3 and TRBJ2-2, with 8 nucleotides matching TRBD1. Trimming at V came to 7 bases and at J to 1 base, leaving 2 bases not matched to a gene. Germline V gene lookup returns CDR1 ENHRY and CDR2 SYGVKD. This CDR3 contains 14 residues. CDR3 protein: CAITGQGNTGELFF. The CDR3 DNA sequence: TGTGCCATCACCGGACAGGGGAACACCGGGGAGCTGTTTTTT.

This sequence joins TRBV19 and TRBJ1-2; D uncertain. V was shortened by 6 bases and J by 1 base, with 18 bases between the two germline ends. The V gene's germline CDR1 is LNHDA and CDR2 SQIVND (reference sequence). CDR3 length equals 16 residues. CDR3 region: CASSSLRRNLNYGYTF. The CDR3 DNA sequence: TGTGCCAGTAGCTCACTCCGGAGAAACCTTAACTATGGCTACACCTTC.

The chain has TRBV15 and TRBJ2-3; TRBD2 agrees at 9 bases. From germline, CDR1 is LNHNV and CDR2 YYDKDF (reference sequence). CDR3 length: 16 amino acids. The junction had 8 bases not matched to a gene; V was cut back by 3 bases and J by 4 bases. CDR3 nucleotide sequence: TGTGCCACCAGCAGCTCGGGACTAGCTCTCGCAGATACGCAGTATTTT. It codes for CATSSSGLALADTQYF.

The genes are TRBV10-3 and TRBJ2-1, with 10 nucleotides matching TRBD1. Trimming took 4 bases from V and 5 from J; bases not matched to a gene: 5. CDR1 and CDR2 (germline): ENHRY, SYGVKD. This CDR3 is 15 amino acids long. In DNA form, the CDR3 reads TGTGCCATCAGTGCCGGGACAGGGGAACACAATGAGCAGTTCTTC. It specifies CAISAGTGEHNEQFF.

This clone was seen only a few times. This chain uses TRBV7-2 with TRBJ1-5; weak D call: TRBD1 (6 bases). The CDR3 length is 15 residues. The V gene lost 3 bases and the J gene lost 5 bases, with 14 bases spanning the gap. Germline V gene sequence: CDR1 SGHTA, CDR2 FQGNSA. The CDR3 DNA is TGTGCCAGCAGCTTCGACGGGGGGCTCTATCAGCCCCAGCATTTT. Amino acids: CASSFDGGLYQPQHF.